This T cell receptor beta chain comes out of a study of Ad26.COV2.S vaccination and SARS-CoV-2 variants. Treatment described: roughly 18 received Ad26.COV2.S at low or high dose, single or two shots; roughly five received placebo; per-sample allocation not given. Samples were taken on day 63 after the first vaccine or placebo injection. Measured with immunoSEQ multiplex PCR; TCRdb has only the in-frame clones, and not every one. The table includes around 400,000 clones, around 82% detected once. The CDR3 loop spans 15 amino acids. Germline lookup yields CDR1 KGHSH and CDR2 LQKENI. Trimming removed 3 bases from V and 5 bases from J, with 14 bases in between.

The chain carries TRBV18 and TRBJ1-5; D remains unclear. The sample consisted of peripheral blood, taken in a trial of Ad26.COV2.S vaccine versus placebo. The sequence was collected from a person aged 18-60 years who received the Ad26.COV2.S COVID-19 vaccine or a placebo. The CDR3 DNA follows: TGTGCCAGCTCACCCGCCCACGGGGTGGATCAGCCCCAGCATTTT. Its translation is CASSPAHGVDQPQHF.